One sample yielded the 18 T cell receptor beta chains listed below, sequenced in a study of cytomegalovirus exposure and HLA in healthy donors. PCR was performed using 60 Vbeta and 13 Jbeta primers. TCRdb's table, derived via immunoSEQ multiplex PCR, lists solely in-frame clones and lacks some. The sample gives 120,000 to 150,000 clones, 82% of which show up once; more than 2.5% is in the top ten. Sequencing was done on a sample of PBMCs. The receptors here all came from a male donor in good health and CMV-seronegative.

This clone was counted once. This chain joins TRBV21-1 and TRBJ2-7; TRBD2 was called by the table and not checked on the DNA. TRBV21-1 is flagged as a pseudogene. The CDR3 spans 18 residues. The CDR3 DNA sequence: TGTGCCAGCTTTTTGTTTCTTCAGCTAGCGGGAATGGCCTACGAGCAGTACTTC. As protein: CASFLFLQLAGMAYEQYF.

The chain is built from TRBV4-3 and TRBJ1-5; D call uncertain. The CDR3 covers 16 residues. V was pared by 0 bases and J by 7 bases, with 16 bases between. Germline V lookup: CDR1 LGHNA, CDR2 YSLEER. CDR3 in amino acids: CASSQEAGNQVQPQHF. In DNA, the CDR3 is TGCGCCAGCAGCCAAGAGGCAGGAAATCAGGTCCAGCCCCAGCATTTT.

The chain combines TRBV7-9 with TRBJ2-1, with no clear D. The CDR3 has 12 amino acids. From germline, CDR1 is SEHNR and CDR2 FQNEAQ (reference sequence). V was pared by 4 bases and J by 3 bases, with 4 bases between. CDR3 coding DNA: TGTGCCAGCAGCTCCCACTACAATGAGCAGTTCTTC. Amino acids: CASSSHYNEQFF. The full variable domain, its missing parts supplied by reference TRBV7-9 and TRBJ2-1, is DTGVSQNPRHKITKRGQNVTFRCDPISEHNRLYWYRQTLGQGPEFLTYFQNEAQLEKSRLLSDRFSAERPKGSFSTLEIQRTEQGDSAMYLCASSSHYNEQFFGPGTRLTVL.

J is TRBJ1-5 and V is TRBV19; perhaps TRBD1 as D (5 bases). Trimming took off 3 bases at V and 2 bases at J, with 11 bases between the two ends. This CDR3 has 15 residues. CDR1 is LNHDA and CDR2 is SQIVND in the germline V gene (reference sequence). This CDR3 is CASSIIPGGNQPQHF. The CDR3 nucleotides are TGTGCCAGTAGTATCATTCCGGGGGGCAATCAGCCCCAGCATTTT.

V is TRBV27 and J is TRBJ2-5, with 7 bases fitting TRBD1. The CDR3 spans 12 residues. The V gene end was trimmed by 8 bases and the J gene end by 5 bases; junction bases not matched to a gene: 5. CDR1 is MNHEY and CDR2 is SMNVEV in the germline V gene (reference sequence). The DNA of the CDR3 is TGTGCCAGCCAGGGGGTCGGGGAGACCCAGTACTTC. Protein product: CASQGVGETQYF.

This rearrangement joins TRBV5-6 to TRBJ1-1, with TRBD1 as a possible D gene (5 bases). The CDR3 extends over 16 amino acids. V gave up 6 bases and J gave up 1 base, with 19 bases separating them. CDR1 is SGHDT and CDR2 is YYEEEE in the germline V gene. The CDR3 spells CASTLQAGWGNTEAFF. CDR3 bases: TGTGCCAGCACCTTACAAGCAGGGTGGGGGAACACTGAAGCTTTCTTT.

The chain combines TRBV19 with TRBJ1-5, with no clear D. CDR1 and CDR2 (germline): LNHDA, SQIVND (reference sequence). Trimming left V 3 bases short and J 5 bases short, with 5 bases between. This CDR3 comprises 12 residues. CDR3 DNA sequence: TGTGCCAGTAGTATTGTAGATCAGCCCCAGCATTTT. Its protein product is CASSIVDQPQHF. The variable domain in full, with the rest retrieved from reference TRBV19 and TRBJ1-5, is DGGITQSPKYLFRKEGQNVTLSCEQNLNHDAMYWYRQDPGQGLRLIYYSQIVNDFQKGDIAEGYSVSREKKESFPLTVTSAQKNPTAFYLCASSIVDQPQHFGDGTRLSIL.

The chain employs TRBV5-1 and TRBJ2-5; 14 bases align to TRBD2. The V segment lost 4 bases and the J segment 4 bases; nucleotides outside the gene matches: 6. Germline V gene data show CDR1 as SGHRS and CDR2 as YFSETQ. The CDR3 totals 16 residues. The CDR3 region is CASSPGLAGDRETQYF. CDR3 DNA sequence: TGCGCCAGCAGCCCGGGACTAGCGGGAGATCGAGAGACCCAGTACTTC.

The J gene is TRBJ2-2, the V gene TRBV19, with 10 bases lining up with TRBD1. Germline V gene sequence: CDR1 LNHDA, CDR2 SQIVND (reference sequence). This CDR3 spans 16 amino acids. J lost 5 bases, V lost 7 bases, and 10 bases had no gene match. The CDR3 sequence is CASTKRQGAGTGELFF. The CDR3 DNA is TGTGCCAGTACCAAGAGACAGGGGGCAGGGACCGGGGAGCTGTTTTTT.

The chain uses TRBV10-1 and TRBJ2-3; D ambiguous. V gave up 3 bases and J gave up 5 bases, with 9 bases separating them. Germline V CDR1 and CDR2: WNHNN, SYGVQD (reference sequence). CDR3 length: 13 residues. In DNA form, the CDR3 reads TGCGCCAGCAGTGAATTTGTCGGAGATACGCAGTATTTT. The encoded protein is CASSEFVGDTQYF.

This clone has just one count. The V and J genes are TRBV11-3 and TRBJ2-3; D not certain. Germline V lookup: CDR1 SGHNT, CDR2 YENEEA. The CDR3 has 12 amino acids. Trimming left V 5 bases short and J 4 bases short, with 7 bases between. CDR3 loop: CASSARSDTQYF. In nucleotides, the CDR3 is TGTGCCAGCAGCGCCAGATCAGATACGCAGTATTTT.

This clone was observed once. The V gene is TRBV27, the J gene TRBJ2-1, with 7 bases lining up with TRBD2. The trim removed 2 bases at V and 7 bases at J, leaving 5 bases unmatched. This CDR3 region has 14 residues. From germline, CDR1 is MNHEY and CDR2 SMNVEV (reference sequence). CDR3 residues: CASSLAGEVNEQFF. The CDR3 DNA reads TGTGCCAGCAGTTTAGCGGGAGAGGTGAATGAGCAGTTCTTC.

The chain combines TRBV6-6 with TRBJ2-7; D possibly corresponds to TRBD1 (5 bases). The V gene lost 5 bases and the J gene lost 3 bases, with 11 bases spanning the gap. The length of the CDR3 is 13 residues. Germline CDR1 reads MNHNY; CDR2 reads SVGAGI (reference sequence). CDR3 nucleotides: TGTGCCAGCAGTGCGACAGAAAGCTACGAGCAGTACTTC. Translating it yields CASSATESYEQYF.

V gene TRBV5-1 combines with J gene TRBJ2-1; 10 nucleotides align to TRBD2. This CDR3 has 15 residues. In germline, CDR1 is SGHRS, CDR2 YFSETQ. J was trimmed by 8 bases and V by 9 bases; bases with no gene match: 14. In nucleotides, the CDR3 is TGCGCCACCGGGTATACTAGCGGGGACTTACATGAGCAGTTCTTC. Residues: CATGYTSGDLHEQFF. The whole variable domain, remainder taken from reference TRBV5-1 and TRBJ2-1, is KAGVTQTPRYLIKTRGQQVTLSCSPISGHRSVSWYQQTPGQGLQFLFEYFSETQRNKGNFPGRFSGRQFSNSRSEMNVSTLELGDSALYLCATGYTSGDLHEQFFGPGTRLTVL.

V usage is TRBV7-9 and J usage is TRBJ1-5; D is undetermined. Between the trimmed V and J ends, which lost 8 bases and 2 bases, there was a span of 10 bases. Looked up from germline, CDR1 is SEHNR and CDR2 is FQNEAQ (reference sequence). CDR3 length: 13 amino acids. The CDR3 bases are TGTGCCAGCGGCCTGCAGGGCAATCAGCCCCAGCATTTT. This gives the protein CASGLQGNQPQHF.

This clone came up once. The chain uses TRBV7-2 and TRBJ1-2; maybe TRBD1 (5 bases). V dropped 6 bases and J dropped 4 bases, with 12 bases sitting between them. The CDR3 spans 13 residues. Germline V gives CDR1 SGHTA, CDR2 FQGNSA. This chain's CDR3 is CASRSTDTYGYTF. The CDR3 nucleotides are TGTGCCAGCAGATCGACGGACACCTATGGCTACACCTTC.

J is TRBJ1-5 and V is TRBV19, with D tentatively TRBD1 (5 bases). CDR1 is LNHDA and CDR2 is SQIVND in the germline V gene (reference sequence). The V end was cut by 6 bases, the J end by 3 bases, with 12 bases between. The CDR3 sequence is 14 residues long. CDR3 region: CASRTLQVNQPQHF. In DNA, the CDR3 is TGTGCCAGTAGGACCCTACAGGTCAATCAGCCCCAGCATTTT.

This clone was recorded once. The chain links TRBV29-1 to TRBJ1-1, with D unclear. CDR1 is SQVTM and CDR2 is ANQGSEA in the germline V gene. The CDR3 runs to 13 residues. V lost 5 bases and J 7 bases, leaving 17 bases between the germline ends. CDR3 sequence reads: CSVLKPGENEAFF. The DNA for the CDR3 is TGCAGCGTTCTGAAACCCGGAGAAAATGAAGCTTTCTTT.